This TCR beta chain was identified during a study of vaccination effects on CD4 cells after COVID-19. As for the study in general: It was two doses of either the BNT162b2 or mRNA-1273 vaccine that participants received.

Expansion with viral peptide pools was applied to antigen-specific CD4+ T cells by the ViraFEST assay prior to sequencing. Following a roughly 9-day culture, CD4+ T cells were purified. Neither prior SARS-CoV-2 infection nor positive nucleocapsid antibodies were present in the vaccine recipients. A note on this clone: The antigen is unknown.

Only in-frame clones appear in the TCRdb table, and some are missing; sequencing was by immunoSEQ multiplex PCR. This table has about 20,000 clones, under 75% appearing once. The CDR3 length is 16 residues. Germline CDR1 is LGHDT and CDR2 is YNNKEL (reference sequence). The V gene lost 4 bases and the J gene lost 4 bases, with 16 bases spanning the gap. This TCR was sampled from a human donor who received a COVID-19 vaccine. Specimen: CD4+ T cells from PBMCs cultured with HCoV-NL63 spike peptides, collected before COVID-19 vaccination. The rearrangement links TRBV3-1 (or the pseudogene TRBV3-2) to TRBJ1-4, with D unresolved. CDR3 in amino acids: CASSLVDEMGNEKLFF. For the CDR3, the DNA is TGTGCCAGCAGCCTAGTGGATGAGATGGGTAATGAAAAACTGTTTTTT.